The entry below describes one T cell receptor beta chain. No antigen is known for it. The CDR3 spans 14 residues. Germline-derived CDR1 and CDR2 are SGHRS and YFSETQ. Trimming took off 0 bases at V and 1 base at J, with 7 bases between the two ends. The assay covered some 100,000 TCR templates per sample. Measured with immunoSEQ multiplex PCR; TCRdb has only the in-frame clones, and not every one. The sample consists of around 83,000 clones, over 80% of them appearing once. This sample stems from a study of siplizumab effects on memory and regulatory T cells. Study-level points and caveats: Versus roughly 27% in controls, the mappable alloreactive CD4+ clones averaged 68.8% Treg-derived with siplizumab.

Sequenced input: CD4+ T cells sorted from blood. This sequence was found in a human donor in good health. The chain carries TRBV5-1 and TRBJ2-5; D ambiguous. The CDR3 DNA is TGCGCCAGCAGCTTGGGGTCGGCCCAAGAGACCCAGTACTTC. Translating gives CASSLGSAQETQYF.